What follows are 32 T cell receptor beta chains derived from one specimen sequenced in a study of T-cell reconstitution after alpha-beta-depleted transplantation in children. TCRbeta library construction was performed incorporating unique molecular identifiers. TCRdb re-derived calls from the PCR reads in MiXCR, one entry per CDR3 protein. The sample gives around 440,000 distinct CDR3 sequences, under 20% of which show up once; 25% to 30% is in the top ten. The input for sequencing was PBMCs, mostly from graft donor cells, taken 360 days after TCRalphabeta/CD19-depleted stem cell transplant. Receptor source: a boy younger than two who had a stem cell transplant for Wiskott-Aldrich syndrome, so the T cells may come from the graft donor.

The genes are TRBV12-3 or TRBV12-4 and TRBJ1-1, with 10 bases fitting TRBD1. This CDR3 spans 13 amino acids. After removal of 1 base from V and 10 bases from J, the junction contained 3 bases not matched to a gene. The DNA of the CDR3 is TGTGCCAGCAGTTTAGGACAGGGGGCTGCAGCTTTCTTT. Translated: CASSLGQGAAAFF.

V usage is TRBV12-3 or TRBV12-4 and J usage is TRBJ2-7; no definite D call. The CDR3 covers 15 residues. V shed 1 base and J shed 1 base, with 11 bases lying between them. CDR3 amino acids: CASSLVKGRSYEQYF. CDR3 nucleotide sequence: TGTGCCAGCAGTTTAGTAAAGGGTCGGTCCTACGAGCAGTACTTC.

This clonotype was counted only a few times. This chain connects TRBV12-3 or TRBV12-4 to TRBJ2-7; a possible D gene is TRBD2 (6 bases). V dropped 2 bases and J dropped 5 bases, with 13 bases sitting between them. The CDR3 totals 14 residues. CDR3 residues: CASSLTRAGNEQYF. As DNA, the CDR3 is TGTGCCAGCAGTTTAACCAGGGCGGGGAACGAGCAGTACTTC.

This clonotype was counted only a few times. V and J are TRBV30 and TRBJ2-3, with unresolved D. The V and J ends lost 1 base and 0 bases respectively, with 2 bases between them. The CDR3 length is 12 residues. Germline values: CDR1 GTSNPN, CDR2 SVGIG (reference sequence). This CDR3 is CAWSDSTDTQYF. CDR3 DNA: TGTGCCTGGAGTGATAGCACAGATACGCAGTATTTT.

This clonotype has at least ten counts. The gene calls are TRBV24-1 and TRBJ2-5; D not resolved. The ends were cut back, 12 bases at V and 7 bases at J, with 8 bases in the middle. CDR1 KGHDR and CDR2 SFDVKD come from the germline V gene. The CDR3 is 9 residues long. For the CDR3, the DNA is TGTGCCCCCCGGTGGACCCAGTACTTC. Amino acids: CAPRWTQYF.

This clonotype appeared once. The chain links TRBV29-1 to TRBJ2-7, with D uncertain. Deletions cut 5 bases from V and 1 base from J, with 9 bases between. This CDR3 has 12 amino acids. Germline values: CDR1 SQVTM, CDR2 ANQGSEA. The CDR3 DNA follows: TGCAGCGTTCTAACGGGTTCCTACGAGCAGTACTTC. Translating it yields CSVLTGSYEQYF.

This clonotype turned up a few times. The chain uses TRBV7-6 and TRBJ2-3; 10 bases are shared with TRBD1. J gave up 0 bases and V 0 bases, and 6 bases lay outside the gene matches. The germline gives CDR1 SGHVS, CDR2 FNYEAQ. The CDR3 totals 18 residues. The CDR3 loop reads CASSLARQGATSTDTQYF. The CDR3, as DNA: TGTGCCAGCAGCTTAGCCCGACAGGGGGCCACTAGCACAGATACGCAGTATTTT.

This clonotype was detected only a few times. This chain joins TRBV18 and TRBJ2-3; D is perhaps TRBD2 (5 bases). Germline CDR1 is KGHSH and CDR2 is LQKENI. V lost 2 bases, J lost 13 bases, and 37 bases lay in between. The CDR3 consists of 20 residues. The CDR3 reads CASSPGDHLLREVSQEEKYF. The CDR3 DNA follows: TGTGCCAGCTCACCAGGCGACCACCTATTAAGAGAAGTATCCCAGGAGGAGAAGTATTTT.

This clonotype was observed a handful of times. This sequence joins TRBV7-9 and TRBJ2-7; 7 bases fit TRBD2. The V gene's germline CDR1 is SEHNR and CDR2 FQNEAQ (reference sequence). The trim removed 7 bases at V and 3 bases at J, leaving 12 bases unmatched. CDR3 size: 15 residues. CDR3: CASTVSAGVHYEQYF. The CDR3 coding sequence is TGTGCCAGCACGGTGTCGGCGGGAGTACACTACGAGCAGTACTTC.

This clonotype occurred a few times. V gene TRBV4-3 combines with J gene TRBJ2-1; no clear D gene. Germline CDR1 is LGHNA and CDR2 is YSLEER. The CDR3 runs to 14 residues. The V and J ends lost 2 bases and 7 bases respectively, with 12 bases between them. CDR3: CASSQRAPPNEQFF. As DNA, the CDR3 is TGCGCCAGCAGCCAAAGAGCCCCCCCTAATGAGCAGTTCTTC.

This clonotype was seen more than once but under ten times. The rearrangement uses TRBV20-1 and TRBJ1-2, with D tentatively TRBD1 (5 bases). CDR1 and CDR2 (germline): DFQATT, SNEGSKA (reference sequence). CDR3 length: 14 residues. V lost 6 bases to trimming and J lost 2 bases, with 16 bases between them. The CDR3 here is CSAAPSWTNYGYTF. The CDR3 nucleotides are TGCAGTGCCGCCCCGAGTTGGACAAACTATGGCTACACCTTC.

There are a few counts of this clonotype. The rearrangement links TRBV24-1 to TRBJ2-2, with 9 bases matching TRBD1. Per germline, CDR1 KGHDR and CDR2 SFDVKD. The CDR3 is made up of 16 amino acids. With V trimmed by 4 bases and J by 5 bases, 7 bases remained unmatched. As DNA, the CDR3 is TGTGCCACCAGTGACCGCCACAGGGGGCGAACCGGGGAGCTGTTTTTT. Translation gives CATSDRHRGRTGELFF.

This clonotype was seen only a few times. This chain links TRBV20-1 with TRBJ1-1; the D is unclear. CDR3 length: 13 amino acids. V was cut by 4 bases and J by 5 bases, with 14 bases left in between. Germline V lookup: CDR1 DFQATT, CDR2 SNEGSKA (reference sequence). CDR3 nucleotides: TGCAGTGCTACAGGTGGGGTGTGGACTGAAGCTTTCTTT. It is translated as CSATGGVWTEAFF.

The J gene is TRBJ2-1, the V gene TRBV7-6, with D possibly TRBD1 on 5 matching bases. V was clipped by 3 bases and J by 3 bases, with 9 bases between them. This CDR3 region has 14 residues. CDR1 is SGHVS, CDR2 FNYEAQ, per germline. The CDR3 loop reads CASSFMTDYNEQFF. The CDR3 DNA follows: TGTGCCAGCAGCTTCATGACAGACTACAATGAGCAGTTCTTC.

This clonotype was counted ten times or more. The chain joins TRBV12-3 or TRBV12-4 to TRBJ2-3, with D possibly TRBD1 on 5 matching bases. Trimming removed 3 bases at V and 2 bases at J, with 9 bases between. The length of the CDR3 is 14 residues. CDR3 sequence reads: CASSFDSYTDTQYF. In nucleotides, the CDR3 is TGTGCCAGCAGTTTTGACAGTTACACAGATACGCAGTATTTT.

The chain links TRBV5-1 to TRBJ1-2, with D tentatively TRBD1 (6 bases). The germline V gene has CDR1 SGHRS and CDR2 YFSETQ. CDR3 size: 15 residues. Between the trimmed V and J ends, which lost 0 bases and 3 bases, there was a span of 12 bases. The CDR3, as DNA: TGCGCCAGCAGCTTGGCCAGAGAGGGGGACTATGGCTACACCTTC. This gives the protein CASSLAREGDYGYTF.

This clonotype was counted a few times. This chain uses TRBV6-2 or TRBV6-3 with TRBJ2-5; D may correspond to TRBD1 or TRBD2 (5 bases each). Germline V gene lookup returns CDR1 MNHEY and CDR2 SVGEGT. The CDR3 loop spans 16 amino acids. The V gene lost 2 bases and the J gene lost 3 bases, with 16 bases spanning the gap. CDR3 loop: CASSYPPPGPKETQYF. In DNA, the CDR3 is TGTGCCAGCAGTTACCCTCCTCCGGGACCGAAAGAGACCCAGTACTTC.

The sample holds a few counts of this clonotype. CDR3 nucleotides: TGCGCCAGCAGCTTCACTAGCGGGTCGGGTGAGCAGTTCTTC. Its translation: CASSFTSGSGEQFF. The V gene is TRBV5-1, the J gene TRBJ2-1; 9 nucleotides line up with TRBD2. The CDR3 has 14 amino acids. The germline V gene has CDR1 SGHRS and CDR2 YFSETQ. Trimming at V came to 2 bases and at J to 9 bases, leaving 6 bases not matched to a gene.

This clonotype was seen a handful of times. V is TRBV10-3 and J is TRBJ2-7; D is perhaps TRBD2 (5 bases). V lost 2 bases and J 4 bases, leaving 15 bases between the germline ends. Germline V gene lookup returns CDR1 ENHRY and CDR2 SYGVKD. The CDR3 consists of 15 residues. The CDR3 DNA reads TGTGCCATCAGTGAGCCAAAACCGACTACTTACGAGCAGTACTTC. Translation gives CAISEPKPTTYEQYF.

V gene TRBV4-1 combines with J gene TRBJ1-6; 7 bases agree with TRBD1. Germline loops: CDR1 MGHRA, CDR2 YSYEKL. V shed 6 bases and J 4 bases; nucleotides not matched to a gene: 6. The CDR3 runs to 15 residues. CDR3 coding DNA: TGCGCCAGCAGGAAAGGGGGCTATTATAATTCACCCCTCCACTTT. This encodes CASRKGGYYNSPLHF.

This clonotype was found a few times. J is TRBJ2-7 and V is TRBV6-5; TRBD2 matches at 7 bases. V trimming: 0 bases; J trimming: 5 bases; junction bases outside the gene matches: 7. The CDR3 contains 15 residues. The germline V gene has CDR1 MNHEY and CDR2 SVGAGI. This CDR3 is CASSYSGGRFDEQYF. The CDR3 coding sequence is TGTGCCAGCAGTTACTCTGGCGGGAGATTTGACGAGCAGTACTTC.

This clonotype was seen only a few times. CDR3: CSARGLLSGRWAEQFF. CDR3 nucleotides: TGCAGTGCTAGAGGCCTACTTAGCGGGAGGTGGGCTGAGCAGTTCTTC. The J gene is TRBJ2-1, the V gene TRBV20-1, with 10 bases matching TRBD2. Trimming took 1 base from V and 9 from J; bases not matched to a gene: 12. The V gene's germline CDR1 is DFQATT and CDR2 SNEGSKA (reference sequence). There are 16 residues in the CDR3.

This chain connects TRBV7-2 to TRBJ1-6, with D unclear. The CDR3 covers 17 residues. Deletions cut 3 bases from V and 4 bases from J, with 16 bases between. The germline V gene has CDR1 SGHTA and CDR2 FQGNSA. CDR3 nucleotides: TGTGCCAGCAGCTTCGGTGGCAGGAGCTCTTATAATTCACCCCTCCACTTT. Protein product: CASSFGGRSSYNSPLHF.

V is TRBV20-1 and J is TRBJ2-5, with TRBD2 matching over 11 bases. CDR3 size: 17 residues. The germline V gene encodes CDR1 DFQATT and CDR2 SNEGSKA (reference sequence). J lost 5 bases, V lost 5 bases, and 16 bases had no gene match. CDR3 in DNA: TGCAGTGCTTCCCCCCGGGCTAGCGGGGGGCTCTGGGAGACCCAGTACTTC. It is translated as CSASPRASGGLWETQYF.

CDR3 bases: TGTGCCAGCAGTTACAGGGATAGCCAGAACACCGGGGAGCTGTTTTTT. The encoded protein is CASSYRDSQNTGELFF. V usage is TRBV6-2 or TRBV6-3 and J usage is TRBJ2-2; D is unclear. V was trimmed by 2 bases and J by 1 base, leaving 11 bases between them. This CDR3 comprises 16 residues. The germline gives CDR1 MNHEY, CDR2 SVGEGT.

The V and J genes are TRBV7-9 and TRBJ1-1; D unclear. Germline-derived CDR1 and CDR2 are SEHNR and FQNEAQ (reference sequence). Trimming left V 2 bases short and J 7 bases short, with 11 bases between. This CDR3 comprises 13 residues. The DNA of the CDR3 is TGTGCCAGCAGCTTAAGAGAGGGAAATGAAGCTTTCTTT. Its protein product is CASSLREGNEAFF.

This clonotype has just a few counts. V and J are TRBV12-3 or TRBV12-4 and TRBJ1-4, with 8 bases that match TRBD1. This CDR3 comprises 14 residues. J was trimmed by 3 bases and V by 5 bases; bases with no gene match: 2. The CDR3 DNA is TGTGCCAGCAGTCGGACAGGGCCTAATGAAAAACTGTTTTTT. It is translated as CASSRTGPNEKLFF.

The chain uses TRBV15 and TRBJ2-7; no clear D. The CDR3 runs 15 residues. CDR1 is LNHNV, CDR2 YYDKDF, per germline (reference sequence). Deletions cut 2 bases from V and 3 bases from J, with 14 bases between. DNA for the CDR3: TGTGCCACCAGCAGACCTATGGGTTCAGGCTACGAGCAGTACTTC. Residues: CATSRPMGSGYEQYF.

The chain uses TRBV5-1 and TRBJ2-3; 9 nucleotides line up with TRBD1. The CDR3 sequence is 13 residues long. Germline CDR1 reads SGHRS; CDR2 reads YFSETQ. V gave up 3 bases and J gave up 8 bases; unmatched junction bases: 4. The CDR3 loop reads CASSWGQGGTQYF. Here the CDR3 DNA reads TGCGCCAGCAGCTGGGGACAGGGCGGTACGCAGTATTTT.

This clonotype was seen more than once but under ten times. The rearrangement joins TRBV28 to TRBJ2-3; 10 bases align to TRBD1. With 6 bases clipped from V and 5 bases from J, the junction kept 8 bases outside the gene matches. This CDR3 has 15 amino acids. Germline V CDR1 and CDR2: MDHEN, SYDVKM. The CDR3: CASRPDRGRLDTQYF. CDR3 coding DNA: TGTGCCAGCAGACCCGACAGGGGGCGATTAGATACGCAGTATTTT.

This clonotype was seen a handful of times. The V call is TRBV20-1, the J call TRBJ2-2; D remains ambiguous. CDR1 and CDR2 from the germline V gene are DFQATT and SNEGSKA (reference sequence). The V end lost 5 bases, the J end lost 1 base, and 5 bases lay between the germline ends. This CDR3 is 12 amino acids long. CDR3 in amino acids: CSAPVNTGELFF. In DNA, the CDR3 is TGCAGTGCTCCCGTGAACACCGGGGAGCTGTTTTTT.

Ten or more counts support this clonotype. The V call is TRBV7-9, the J call TRBJ2-7; D is unclear. The germline CDR1 and CDR2 sequences are SEHNR and FQNEAQ (reference sequence). CDR3 size: 14 residues. Trimming left V 1 base short and J 5 bases short, with 12 bases between. Here the CDR3 reads CASSLGGKVDEQYF. The CDR3 DNA reads as TGTGCCAGCAGCTTAGGGGGAAAGGTAGACGAGCAGTACTTC.